This TCR beta chain originates from a study of blood T cell repertoires in COVID-19. At the level of the study: From the United States, Italy and Spain came samples of acute and convalescent COVID-19. Sample material is recorded as cDNA or gDNA derived from T cells, B-cell-depleted T cells, or PBMCs.

Study processing details: Counts of nucleated cells, estimated from reference gene primer amplification, were obtained. Sequenced by immunoSEQ multiplex PCR; TCRdb stores in-frame clones only, minus some. The D gene and trimming were derived from the DNA, and the V and J assignments and clone size from that table. The table includes about 200,000 clones, over 70% detected once. CDR3 length: 14 amino acids. Germline CDR1 SQVTM, CDR2 ANQGSEA. J was trimmed by 5 bases and V by 6 bases; bases with no gene match: 8. The V and J genes are TRBV29-1 and TRBJ2-7; TRBD2 agrees at 12 bases. Sequenced sample: peripheral blood. The sequence was collected from a woman in her seventies with acute or convalescent COVID-19. DNA for the CDR3: TGCAGCGTAACAGGGGGACTAGCGGGTCACGAGCAGTACTTC. It specifies CSVTGGLAGHEQYF.